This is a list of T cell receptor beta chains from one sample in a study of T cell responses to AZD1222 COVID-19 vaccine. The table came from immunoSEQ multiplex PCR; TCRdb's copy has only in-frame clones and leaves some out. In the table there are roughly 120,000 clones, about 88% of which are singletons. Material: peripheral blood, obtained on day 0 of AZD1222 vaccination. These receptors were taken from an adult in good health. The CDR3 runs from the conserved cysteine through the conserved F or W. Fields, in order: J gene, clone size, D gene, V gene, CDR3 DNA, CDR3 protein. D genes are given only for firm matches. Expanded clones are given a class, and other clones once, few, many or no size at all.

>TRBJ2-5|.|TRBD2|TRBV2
TGTGCCAGCAAGCGGGAACCACAAGAGACCCAGTACTTC
CASKREPQETQYF
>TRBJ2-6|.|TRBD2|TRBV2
TGTGCCAGCAGTGAAGCGCTTCACTTTGGACTAGCGGGTGGCTCTGGGGCCAACGTCCTGACTTTC
CASSEALHFGLAGGSGANVLTF
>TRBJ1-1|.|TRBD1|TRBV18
TGTGCCAGCTCACCCGAGGGACAGTTTGAAGCTTTCTTT
CASSPEGQFEAFF
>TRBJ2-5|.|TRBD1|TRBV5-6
TGTGCCAGCAGCGTCGACAGGGGGCGAGTATCGGAGACCCAGTACTTC
CASSVDRGRVSETQYF
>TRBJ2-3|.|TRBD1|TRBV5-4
TGTGCCAGCAGCCTGGACAGGGGTGGCGATACGCAGTATTTT
CASSLDRGGDTQYF
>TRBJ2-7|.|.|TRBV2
TGTGCCAGCAGTGTAGGGAGGATTGTTTCCGAGCAGTACTTC
CASSVGRIVSEQYF
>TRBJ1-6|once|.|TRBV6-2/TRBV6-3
TGTGCCAGCAGTTACTCGACTTCACCCCTCCACTTT
CASSYSTSPLHF
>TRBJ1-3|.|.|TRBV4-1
TGCGCCAGCAGCCGGGAAAACTCTGGAAACACCATATATTTT
CASSRENSGNTIYF
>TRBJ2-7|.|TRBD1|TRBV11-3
TGTGCCAGCAGCTTAGATTGGGACAGCTCCTACGAGCAGTACTTC
CASSLDWDSSYEQYF
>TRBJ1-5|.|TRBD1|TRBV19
TGTGCCAGTAGGACAGGGTTCCACGGGCCCCAGCATTTT
CASRTGFHGPQHF
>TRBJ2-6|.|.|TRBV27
TGTGCCAGCAGTTTAAGAAGCCAGTCTGGGGCCAACGTCCTGACTTTC
CASSLRSQSGANVLTF
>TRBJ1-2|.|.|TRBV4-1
TGCGCCAGCAGCCAAGTTCCACCTAACTATGGCTACACCTTC
CASSQVPPNYGYTF
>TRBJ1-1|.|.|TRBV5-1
TGCGCCAGCAGCTTGATTGACGGTGAAGCTTTCTTT
CASSLIDGEAFF
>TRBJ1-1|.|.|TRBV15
TGTGCCACCAGCAGAGGAGGGAACACTGAAGCTTTCTTT
CATSRGGNTEAFF
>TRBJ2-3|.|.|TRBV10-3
TGTGCCATCAGTGTCGACTCACCAAGCACAGATACGCAGTATTTT
CAISVDSPSTDTQYF
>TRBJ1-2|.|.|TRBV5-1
TGCGCCAGCAGCCCCAGTGGAGGTAACTATGGCTACACCTTC
CASSPSGGNYGYTF
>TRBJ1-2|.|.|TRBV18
TGTGCCAGCTCACCTGGGCCTGAAAAGGGCTACACCTTC
CASSPGPEKGYTF
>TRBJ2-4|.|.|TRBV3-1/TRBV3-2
TGTGCCAGCAGCCCCCGACAGGACCTCAAAAACATTCAGTACTTC
CASSPRQDLKNIQYF
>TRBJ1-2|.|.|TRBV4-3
TGCGCCAGCAGCCAAGAGAGTTCAGCGGAGGGTGGCTACACCTTC
CASSQESSAEGGYTF
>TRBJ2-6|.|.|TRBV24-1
TGTGCCACCAGTGATCCAGGGTCGGCTGGGTCTGGGGCCAACGTCCTGACTTTC
CATSDPGSAGSGANVLTF
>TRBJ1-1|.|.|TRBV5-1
TGCGCCAGCAGCCAACAGGGCCACACTGAAGCTTTCTTT
CASSQQGHTEAFF
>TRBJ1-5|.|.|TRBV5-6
TGTGCCAGCAGCTTGCGAGGGGGGCGAGGGGGCAATCAGCCCCAGCATTTT
CASSLRGGRGGNQPQHF
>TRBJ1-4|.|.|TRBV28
TGTGCCAGCAGAGAGGCCCCTGGTAATGAAAAACTGTTTTTT
CASREAPGNEKLFF
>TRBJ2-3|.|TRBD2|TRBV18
TGTGCCAGCTCACTCGGACTAGCGGGAGATACGCAGTATTTT
CASSLGLAGDTQYF
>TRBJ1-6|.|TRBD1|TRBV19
TGTGCCAGTAGGGACAGGGCTAAAAATTCACCCCTCCACTTT
CASRDRAKNSPLHF
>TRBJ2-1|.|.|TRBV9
TGTGCCAGCAGCGCTTGGGGAGGGGGTACCTACAATGAGCAGTTCTTC
CASSAWGGGTYNEQFF
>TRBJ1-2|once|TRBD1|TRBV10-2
TGCGCCAGCAGTGAGTCGGGACAGGGGAAACGCGACTATGGCTACACCTTC
CASSESGQGKRDYGYTF
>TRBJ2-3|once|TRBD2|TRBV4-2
TGTGCCAGCAGCCAAGCCGGCGGGAGGGGGGATACGCAGTATTTT
CASSQAGGRGDTQYF
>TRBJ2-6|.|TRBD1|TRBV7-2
TGTGCCAGCAGCTTAGAGACAGGGTTAGGGGCCAACGTCCTGACTTTC
CASSLETGLGANVLTF
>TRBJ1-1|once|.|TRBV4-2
TGTGCCAGCAGCCAAGAATCTGGCTTTCTTTCAGAAGCTTTCTTT
CASSQESGFLSEAFF
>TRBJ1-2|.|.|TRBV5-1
TGCGCCAGCAGCTTGGAAGTGGGGACGGGTGGCTACACCTTC
CASSLEVGTGGYTF
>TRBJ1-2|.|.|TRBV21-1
TGTGCCAGCAGCACCCCAGGCACGGAGCTCTATGGCTACACCTTC
CASSTPGTELYGYTF
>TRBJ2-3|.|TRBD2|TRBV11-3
TGTGCCAGCAGCTTAGGGGCGGGAGCCCTCACAGATACGCAGTATTTT
CASSLGAGALTDTQYF
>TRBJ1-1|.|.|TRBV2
TGTGCCAGCAGAGTCAGGGGTCTAACCACTGAAGCTTTCTTT
CASRVRGLTTEAFF
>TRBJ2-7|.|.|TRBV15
TGTGCCACCGGGGTGGACAGACCCTACGAGCAGTACTTC
CATGVDRPYEQYF
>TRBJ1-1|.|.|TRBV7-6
TGTGCCAGCAGCTTAAGCACAGGGAGCACTGAAGCTTTCTTT
CASSLSTGSTEAFF
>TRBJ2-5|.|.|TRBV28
TGTGCCAGCAGCGGGAGAGGGGGGCGCTGGGAGACCCAGTACTTC
CASSGRGGRWETQYF
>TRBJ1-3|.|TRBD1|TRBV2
TGTGCCAGCAGCGCGGGACAGTACCGAGGAAACACCATATATTTT
CASSAGQYRGNTIYF
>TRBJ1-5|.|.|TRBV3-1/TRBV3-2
TGTGCCAGCAGCCAAGATCTCATAGGGCGTTATAGCAATCAGCCCCAGCATTTT
CASSQDLIGRYSNQPQHF
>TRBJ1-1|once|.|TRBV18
TGTGCCAGCTCCCCCGGTGTGTCGCCCACAGGGCGGAGGACTGAAGCTTTCTTT
CASSPGVSPTGRRTEAFF
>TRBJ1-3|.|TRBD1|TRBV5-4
TGTGCCAGCAGCACGGGACAGGATTTCTCTGGAAACACCATATATTTT
CASSTGQDFSGNTIYF
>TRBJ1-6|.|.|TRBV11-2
TGTGCCAGCAGCTCCTCTCTCTATAATTCACCCCTCCACTTT
CASSSSLYNSPLHF
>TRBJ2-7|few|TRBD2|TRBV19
TGTGCCAGTGCAACCGGGACGGGAGGCTACGAGCAGTACTTC
CASATGTGGYEQYF
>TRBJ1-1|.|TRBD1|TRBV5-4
TGTGCCAGCACCCGCAGAGGGGGCATGGGCACTGAAGCTTTCTTT
CASTRRGGMGTEAFF
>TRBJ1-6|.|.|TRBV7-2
TGTGCCAGCAGCAACCCCCCTCGGAGGTGGGATTCACCCCTCCACTTT
CASSNPPRRWDSPLHF
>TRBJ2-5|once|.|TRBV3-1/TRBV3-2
TGTGCCAGCAGCCCTTTACGCGACCAAGAGACCCAGTACTTC
CASSPLRDQETQYF
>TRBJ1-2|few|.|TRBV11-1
TGTGCCAGCAGCCACGGGACTCCGGACGGCTATGGCTACACCTTC
CASSHGTPDGYGYTF
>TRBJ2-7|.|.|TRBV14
TGTGCCAGCAGCCAAGGCGGGAGCAGGGGGTTGAAGAACGAGCAGTACTTC
CASSQGGSRGLKNEQYF
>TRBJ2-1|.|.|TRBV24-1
TGTGCCACCAGTGATTTCGGGACTTCGAGAGGATTAGTGAATGAGCAGTTCTTC
CATSDFGTSRGLVNEQFF
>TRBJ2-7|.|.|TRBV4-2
TGTGCCAGCAGCCAAGATCCCGGGGCCTACGAGCAGTACTTC
CASSQDPGAYEQYF
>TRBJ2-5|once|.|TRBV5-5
TGTGCCAGCAGCTTCGGCTGGGGCGAGGAGACCCAGTACTTC
CASSFGWGEETQYF
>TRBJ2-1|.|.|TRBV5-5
TGTGCCAGCAGCTCCGGAGGGCAGTACAATGAGCAGTTCTTC
CASSSGGQYNEQFF
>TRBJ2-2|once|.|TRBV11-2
TGTGCCAGCAGCCTCCACCCGGGAAGGGGGGAGCTGTTTTTT
CASSLHPGRGELFF
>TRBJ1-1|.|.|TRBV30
TGTGCCTGCAACTCCGGACTTACGAACACTGAAGCTTTCTTT
CACNSGLTNTEAFF
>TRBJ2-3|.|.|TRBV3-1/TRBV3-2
TGTGCCAGCAGCCAAAGGGCGGGGCAGTATTTT
CASSQRAGQYF